These 17 T cell receptor beta chains were sequenced from one sample in a study of blood T cell repertoires in COVID-19. The assay was immunoSEQ multiplex PCR, and TCRdb's table has in-frame clones only and misses some. The sample lists about 46,000 clones, 87% occurring once. The sample taken for sequencing was peripheral blood. These receptors all come from a human donor in a cohort sampled during active COVID-19.

CDR3 DNA: TGTGCCACCAGCAGAGATATGTCGACAGATTACAATGAGCAGTTCTTC. It yields the protein CATSRDMSTDYNEQFF. The chain uses TRBV15 and TRBJ2-1; D is perhaps TRBD1 (5 bases). The CDR3 has 16 amino acids. Between the trimmed V and J ends, which lost 0 bases and 4 bases, there was a span of 13 bases. Germline CDR1 is LNHNV and CDR2 is YYDKDF (reference sequence).

V is TRBV28 and J is TRBJ1-1, with TRBD1 as a possible D gene (5 bases). The CDR3 is 12 residues long. Trimming took off 3 bases at V and 4 bases at J, with 6 bases between the two ends. CDR1 is MDHEN and CDR2 is SYDVKM in the germline V gene. For the CDR3, the DNA is TGTGCCAGCAGTTTGGACATCACTGAAGCTTTCTTT. This translates into CASSLDITEAFF.

In nucleotides, the CDR3 is TGTGCCAGCAGCAGGACTAGTACCGAGCAGTACTTC. Protein sequence: CASSRTSTEQYF. The rearrangement links TRBV27 to TRBJ2-7; 7 bases line up with TRBD2. Germline loops: CDR1 MNHEY, CDR2 SMNVEV (reference sequence). V gave up 6 bases and J gave up 6 bases; unmatched junction bases: 5. The CDR3 is 12 amino acids.

In nucleotides, the CDR3 is TGTGCCAGCAGCTCAGTGCCAGCGTTGTCCTACGAGCAGTACTTC. It codes for CASSSVPALSYEQYF. The rearrangement joins TRBV7-6 to TRBJ2-7; D gene uncertain. Germline-derived CDR1 and CDR2 are SGHVS and FNYEAQ. The CDR3 totals 15 residues. The V end lost 4 bases, the J end lost 1 base, and 14 bases lay between the germline ends.

V and J are TRBV4-2 and TRBJ2-7; possibly TRBD1 for D (7 bases). The ends were cut back, 5 bases at V and 4 bases at J, with 21 bases in the middle. This CDR3 has 16 residues. Germline CDR1 and CDR2: LGHNA and YNFKEQ. DNA of the CDR3: TGTGCCAGCAGCTCCTACCCCAGGGGGGCGAATTACGAGCAGTACTTC. Amino acids: CASSSYPRGANYEQYF.

In nucleotides, the CDR3 is TGTGCCAGCTCCCACGGACAGGGCGACGAGCAGTACTTC. Its translation is CASSHGQGDEQYF. This chain connects TRBV18 to TRBJ2-7, with TRBD1 matching 8 bases. This CDR3 is built from 13 residues. J gave up 5 bases and V 6 bases, and 6 bases lay outside the gene matches. Germline V gives CDR1 KGHSH, CDR2 LQKENI.

This sequence joins TRBV7-2 and TRBJ2-1, with TRBD2 matching 7 bases. V lost 6 bases to trimming and J lost 2 bases; unmatched junction nucleotides: 7. In germline, CDR1 is SGHTA, CDR2 FQGNSA. This CDR3 has 15 amino acids. The CDR3 DNA reads TGTGCCAGCAGACGCGGGACTACCACCTACAATGAGCAGTTCTTC. It is translated as CASRRGTTTYNEQFF. The full variable domain, rest sourced from reference TRBV7-2 and TRBJ2-1, is GAGVSQSPSNKVTEKGKDVELRCDPISGHTALYWYRQSLGQGLEFLIYFQGNSAPDKSGLPSDRFSAERTGGSVSTLTIQRTQQEDSAVYLCASRRGTTTYNEQFFGPGTRLTVL.

The V gene is TRBV7-3, the J gene TRBJ2-5; 8 bases are shared with TRBD1. V was pared by 4 bases and J by 4 bases, with 11 bases of the junction left unmatched. In germline, CDR1 is SGHTA, CDR2 FQGTGA. This CDR3 has 16 residues. The CDR3 loop reads CASSSSPGQGGETQYF. In DNA, the CDR3 is TGTGCCAGCAGCTCCTCCCCCGGACAGGGAGGAGAGACCCAGTACTTC.

The chain couples TRBV4-1 to TRBJ2-3; 13 positions match TRBD2. Germline loops: CDR1 MGHRA, CDR2 YSYEKL. V dropped 5 bases and J dropped 6; count of bases not matched to a gene: 8. CDR3 length: 16 amino acids. The chain's CDR3 is CASSYGTSGTVDTQYF. The CDR3 region has the DNA TGCGCCAGCAGCTACGGGACTAGCGGGACCGTGGATACGCAGTATTTT.

The chain couples TRBV7-2 to TRBJ2-3, with 8 bases aligning to TRBD2. There are 18 residues in the CDR3. V shed 1 base, J shed 4 bases, and the junction held 13 bases outside the gene matches. The germline V gene has CDR1 SGHTA and CDR2 FQGNSA. The CDR3 protein is CASSLGVVGSGAADTQYF. CDR3 in DNA: TGTGCCAGCAGCTTAGGGGTCGTTGGTAGCGGGGCCGCAGATACGCAGTATTTT.

The chain uses TRBV6-2 or TRBV6-3 and TRBJ1-2; TRBD1 might be the D (5 bases). V lost 5 bases, J lost 0 bases, and 13 bases lay in between. Germline-derived CDR1 and CDR2 are MNHEY and SVGEGT. This CDR3 has 15 amino acids. The CDR3 sequence is CASSPRQSTNYGYTF. The CDR3 DNA reads TGTGCCAGCAGTCCCAGACAGTCTACTAACTATGGCTACACCTTC.

This clone was detected only a few times. The chain is built from TRBV27 and TRBJ1-1; 7 bases match TRBD1. The CDR3 covers 15 residues. Per germline, CDR1 MNHEY and CDR2 SMNVEV (reference sequence). Unmatched junction bases numbered 10, after V lost 6 bases and J lost 3 bases. For the CDR3, the DNA is TGTGCCAGCAGAGCAGGGGGATCGAGGGACACTGAAGCTTTCTTT. As protein: CASRAGGSRDTEAFF.

V usage is TRBV7-8 and J usage is TRBJ2-6; D unclear. The CDR3 spans 15 residues. The ends were cut back, 5 bases at V and 2 bases at J, with 10 bases in the middle. The V gene's germline CDR1 is SGHVS and CDR2 FQNEAQ. CDR3 amino acids: CASSIEVPGANVLTF. In nucleotides, the CDR3 is TGTGCCAGCAGCATTGAGGTACCTGGGGCCAACGTCCTGACTTTC.

This rearrangement joins TRBV5-1 to TRBJ2-7, with TRBD1 as a possible D gene (6 bases). V was cut by 3 bases and J by 2 bases, with 9 bases left in between. There are 13 residues in the CDR3. Germline V CDR1 and CDR2: SGHRS, YFSETQ. The DNA for the CDR3 is TGCGCCAGCAGCTCGGACAGTCCCTACGAGCAGTACTTC. It encodes CASSSDSPYEQYF. The full variable domain, with the rest looked up from reference TRBV5-1 and TRBJ2-7, is KAGVTQTPRYLIKTRGQQVTLSCSPISGHRSVSWYQQTPGQGLQFLFEYFSETQRNKGNFPGRFSGRQFSNSRSEMNVSTLELGDSALYLCASSSDSPYEQYFGPGTRLTVT.

This clone came up a few times. The V call is TRBV21-1, the J call TRBJ2-7; the D segment call TRBD2 is taken from the table without a DNA check. TRBV21-1 is listed as a pseudogene. The CDR3 loop spans 10 amino acids. The CDR3 region has the DNA TGTGCCAGCAGAGCTTGCGAGCAGTACTTC. It is translated as CASRACEQYF.

The chain recombines TRBV28 with TRBJ2-5; 8 bases match TRBD1. The CDR3 totals 15 residues. CDR1 and CDR2 (germline): MDHEN, SYDVKM. V dropped 6 bases and J dropped 4; count of bases not matched to a gene: 10. The CDR3 loop reads CASSPRAGGRETQYF. In DNA form, the CDR3 reads TGTGCCAGCAGCCCCAGGGCAGGGGGCCGAGAGACCCAGTACTTC.

The chain has TRBV9 and TRBJ2-1, with TRBD2 as a possible D gene (6 bases). The CDR3 extends over 16 amino acids. The germline V and J ends were trimmed by 4 bases and 2 bases, with 16 bases remaining between them. CDR1 and CDR2 from the germline V gene are SGDLS and YYNGEE. The CDR3, as DNA: TGTGCCAGCAGCCCGACGGTTAGCGGTACCTACAATGAGCAGTTCTTC. Protein sequence: CASSPTVSGTYNEQFF.